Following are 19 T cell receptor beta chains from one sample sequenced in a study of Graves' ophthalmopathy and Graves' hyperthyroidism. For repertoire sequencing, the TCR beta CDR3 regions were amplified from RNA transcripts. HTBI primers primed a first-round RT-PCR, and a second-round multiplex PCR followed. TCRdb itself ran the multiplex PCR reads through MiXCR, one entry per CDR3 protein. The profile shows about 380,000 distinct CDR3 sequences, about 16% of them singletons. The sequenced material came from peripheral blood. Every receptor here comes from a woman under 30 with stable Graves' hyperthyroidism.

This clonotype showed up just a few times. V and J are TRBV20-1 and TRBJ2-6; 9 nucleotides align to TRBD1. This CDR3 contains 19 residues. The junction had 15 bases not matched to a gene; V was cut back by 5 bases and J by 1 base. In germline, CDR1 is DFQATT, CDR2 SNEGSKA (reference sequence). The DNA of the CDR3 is TGCAGTGCTCGCGTACCCCCGGGACAGGGTATTTCTGGGGCCAACGTCCTGACTTTC. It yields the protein CSARVPPGQGISGANVLTF.

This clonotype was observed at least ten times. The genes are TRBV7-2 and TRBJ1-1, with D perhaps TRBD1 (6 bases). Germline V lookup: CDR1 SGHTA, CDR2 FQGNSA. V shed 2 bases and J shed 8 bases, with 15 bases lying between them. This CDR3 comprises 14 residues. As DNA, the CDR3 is TGTGCCAGCAGCTTACTAGAGACAGGCCGAGAAGCTTTCTTT. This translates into CASSLLETGREAFF.

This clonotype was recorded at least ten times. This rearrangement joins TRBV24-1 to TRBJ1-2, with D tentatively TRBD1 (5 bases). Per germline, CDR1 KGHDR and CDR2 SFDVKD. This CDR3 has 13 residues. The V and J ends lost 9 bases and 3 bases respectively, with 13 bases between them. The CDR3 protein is CATAQPGHYGYTF. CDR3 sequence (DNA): TGTGCCACCGCTCAACCGGGACACTATGGCTACACCTTC.

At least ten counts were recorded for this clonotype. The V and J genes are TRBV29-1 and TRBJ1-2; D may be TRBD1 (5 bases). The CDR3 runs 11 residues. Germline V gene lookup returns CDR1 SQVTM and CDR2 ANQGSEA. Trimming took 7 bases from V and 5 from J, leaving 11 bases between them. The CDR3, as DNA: TGCAGCGCTGATCAGGGATATGGCTACACCTTC. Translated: CSADQGYGYTF.

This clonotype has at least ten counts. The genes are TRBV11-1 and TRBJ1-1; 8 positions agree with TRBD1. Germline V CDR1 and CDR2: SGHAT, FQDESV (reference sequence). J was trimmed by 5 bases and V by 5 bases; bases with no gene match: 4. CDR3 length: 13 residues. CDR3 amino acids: CASSRDRRTEAFF. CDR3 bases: TGTGCCAGCAGCCGGGACAGGAGAACTGAAGCTTTCTTT.

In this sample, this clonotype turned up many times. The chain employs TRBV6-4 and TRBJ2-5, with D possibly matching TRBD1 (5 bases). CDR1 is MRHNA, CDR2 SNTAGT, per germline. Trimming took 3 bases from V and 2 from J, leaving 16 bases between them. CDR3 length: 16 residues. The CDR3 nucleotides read TGTGCCAGCAGTGATCTTCGACAGAATGATCAAGAGACCCAGTACTTC. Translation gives CASSDLRQNDQETQYF.

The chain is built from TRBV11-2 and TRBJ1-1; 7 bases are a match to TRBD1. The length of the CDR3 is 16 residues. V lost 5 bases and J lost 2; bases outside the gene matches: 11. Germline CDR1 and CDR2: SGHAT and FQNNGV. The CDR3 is CASSPGPGGGNTEAFF. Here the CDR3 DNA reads TGTGCCAGCAGCCCCGGCCCAGGGGGAGGTAACACTGAAGCTTTCTTT.

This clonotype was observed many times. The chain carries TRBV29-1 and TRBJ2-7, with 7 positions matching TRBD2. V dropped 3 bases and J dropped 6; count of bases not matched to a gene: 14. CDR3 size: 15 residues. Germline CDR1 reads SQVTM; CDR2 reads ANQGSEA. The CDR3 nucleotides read TGCAGCGTTGAGAAAGGTTGGGGGGGTTCCGGCGAGCAGTACTTC. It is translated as CSVEKGWGGSGEQYF.

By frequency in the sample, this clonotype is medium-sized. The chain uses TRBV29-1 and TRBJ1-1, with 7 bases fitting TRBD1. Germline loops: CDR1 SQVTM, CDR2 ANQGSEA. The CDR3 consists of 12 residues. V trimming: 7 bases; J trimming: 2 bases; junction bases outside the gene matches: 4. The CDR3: CSGGDSNTEAFF. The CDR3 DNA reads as TGCAGCGGCGGGGACAGCAACACTGAAGCTTTCTTT.

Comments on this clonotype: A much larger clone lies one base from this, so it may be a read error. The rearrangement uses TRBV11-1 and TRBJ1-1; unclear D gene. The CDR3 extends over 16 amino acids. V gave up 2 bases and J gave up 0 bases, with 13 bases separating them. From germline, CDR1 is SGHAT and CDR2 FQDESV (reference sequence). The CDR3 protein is CASSLNLGTVNTEAFF. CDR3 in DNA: TGTGCCAGCAGCTTAAATTTGGGCACGGTGAACACTGAAGCTTTCTTT.

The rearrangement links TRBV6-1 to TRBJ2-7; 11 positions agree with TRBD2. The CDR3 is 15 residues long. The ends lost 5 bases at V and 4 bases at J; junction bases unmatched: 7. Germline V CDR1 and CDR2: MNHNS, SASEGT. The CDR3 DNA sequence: TGTGCCAGCAGTCGCACTAGCGGGAGTGATTACGAGCAGTACTTC. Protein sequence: CASSRTSGSDYEQYF.

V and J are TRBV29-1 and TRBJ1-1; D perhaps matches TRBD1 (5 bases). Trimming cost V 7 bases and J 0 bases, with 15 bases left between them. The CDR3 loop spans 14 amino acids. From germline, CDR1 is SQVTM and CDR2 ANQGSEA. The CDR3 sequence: CSGGLKGMNTEAFF. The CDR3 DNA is TGCAGCGGGGGATTAAAGGGGATGAACACTGAAGCTTTCTTT.

The CDR3 nucleotides read TGTGCCAGCAGTGTTCGGGGAAACACCATATATTTT. Its translation: CASSVRGNTIYF. V and J are TRBV2 and TRBJ1-3; unclear D gene. V was trimmed by 4 bases and J by 4 bases, leaving 5 bases between them. The CDR3 sequence is 12 residues long. Germline loops: CDR1 SNHLY, CDR2 FYNNEI.

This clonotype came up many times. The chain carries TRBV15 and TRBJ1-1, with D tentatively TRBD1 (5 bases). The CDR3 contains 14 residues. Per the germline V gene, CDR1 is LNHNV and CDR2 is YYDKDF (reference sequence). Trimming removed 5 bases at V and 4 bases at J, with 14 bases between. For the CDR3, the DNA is TGTGCCACCAGCGCGCAGGGCTCGGGCACTGAAGCTTTCTTT. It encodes CATSAQGSGTEAFF.

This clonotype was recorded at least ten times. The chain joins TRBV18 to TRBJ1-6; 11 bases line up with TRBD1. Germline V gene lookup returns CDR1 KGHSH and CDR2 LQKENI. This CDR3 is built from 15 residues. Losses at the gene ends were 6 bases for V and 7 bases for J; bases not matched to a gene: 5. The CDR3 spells CASSTGTGGNSPLHF. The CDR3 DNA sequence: TGTGCCAGCTCCACCGGGACAGGGGGAAATTCACCCCTCCACTTT.

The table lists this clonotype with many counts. The CDR3 protein is CASSRDSDSYEQYF. As DNA, the CDR3 is TGTGCCAGCAGCAGGGACAGCGATTCCTACGAGCAGTACTTC. This chain connects TRBV6-1 to TRBJ2-7; TRBD1 matches at 7 bases. Germline CDR1 MNHNS, CDR2 SASEGT. Trimming at V came to 6 bases and at J to 1 base, leaving 6 bases not matched to a gene. The CDR3 spans 14 residues.

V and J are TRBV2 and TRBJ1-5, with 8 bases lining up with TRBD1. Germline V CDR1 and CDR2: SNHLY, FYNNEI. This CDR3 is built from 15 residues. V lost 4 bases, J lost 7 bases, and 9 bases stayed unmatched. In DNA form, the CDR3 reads TGTGCCAGCAGTGGGGGAACAGGGGGGAGACAGCCCCAGCATTTT. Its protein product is CASSGGTGGRQPQHF.

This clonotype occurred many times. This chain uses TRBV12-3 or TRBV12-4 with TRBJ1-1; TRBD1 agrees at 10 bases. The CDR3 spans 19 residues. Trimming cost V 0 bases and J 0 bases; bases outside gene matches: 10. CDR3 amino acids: CASSLAWDRGSTMNTEAFF. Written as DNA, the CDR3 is TGTGCCAGCAGTTTAGCTTGGGACAGGGGCTCTACCATGAACACTGAAGCTTTCTTT.

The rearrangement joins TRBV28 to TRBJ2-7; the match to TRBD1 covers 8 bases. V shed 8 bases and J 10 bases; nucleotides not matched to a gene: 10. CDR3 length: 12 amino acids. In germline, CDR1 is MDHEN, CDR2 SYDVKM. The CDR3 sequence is CASDRGQIEQYF. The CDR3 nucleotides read TGTGCCAGCGACAGGGGACAAATCGAACAGTACTTC.